This TCR beta chain stems from a study of early stage breast cancer tumors. Across the whole study: Most of the 16 invasive tumors were ER+, PR+ and HER2-. Points from the study as a whole: Most shared enriched TCRB sequences were commonly generated ones.

This clone was observed a handful of times. Antigen: not known. Germline V gene sequence: CDR1 SEHNR, CDR2 FQNEAQ (reference sequence). CDR3 length: 12 amino acids. V lost 5 bases and J 9 bases, leaving 11 bases between the germline ends. Here immunoSEQ multiplex PCR was the method, and the copy in TCRdb shows in-frame clones only, minus some. The profile shows tens of thousands of clones, 65% to 80% of them singletons. The sequencing sample was made of blood. The chain recombines TRBV7-9 with TRBJ1-5; no reliable D call. The source is a person in their sixties or seventies with breast cancer. The CDR3 region has the DNA TGTGCCAGCAGCGACCCATTGGGGCCCCAGCATTTT. Protein product: CASSDPLGPQHF.